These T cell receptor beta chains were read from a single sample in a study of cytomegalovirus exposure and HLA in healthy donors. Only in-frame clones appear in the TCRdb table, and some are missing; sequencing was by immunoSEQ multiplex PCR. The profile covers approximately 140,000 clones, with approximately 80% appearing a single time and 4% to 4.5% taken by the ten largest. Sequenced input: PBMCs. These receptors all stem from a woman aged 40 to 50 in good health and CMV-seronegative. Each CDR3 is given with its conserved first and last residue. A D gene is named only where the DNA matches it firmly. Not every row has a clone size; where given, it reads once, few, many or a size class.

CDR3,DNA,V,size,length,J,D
CASSLETGMNF,TGTGCCAGCAGCTTAGAAACAGGGATGAACTTC,TRBV7-9,NA,11,TRBJ2-7,NA
CASSLVQLMNTEAFF,TGTGCCAGCAGTTTGGTACAGCTTATGAACACTGAAGCTTTCTTT,TRBV28,NA,15,TRBJ1-1,NA
CASSWLAGVGETQYF,TGTGCCAGCAGTTGGTTAGCGGGAGTGGGAGAGACCCAGTACTTC,TRBV6-6,NA,15,TRBJ2-5,TRBD2
CASRDRGTGELFF,TGTGCCAGCAGAGACAGGGGGACCGGGGAGCTGTTTTTT,TRBV2,NA,13,TRBJ2-2,TRBD1
CASSILAGSYEQYF,TGTGCCAGCAGCATACTAGCGGGGAGCTACGAGCAGTACTTC,TRBV7-9,NA,14,TRBJ2-7,TRBD2
CAISSPGDYGYTF,TGTGCCATCAGTTCCCCCGGGGACTATGGCTACACCTTC,TRBV10-3,NA,13,TRBJ1-2,NA
CASRGSGGLGGQYF,TGCGCCAGCAGAGGATCTGGGGGCCTTGGGGGGCAGTACTTC,TRBV5-1,NA,14,TRBJ2-7,NA
CASSLQGPSGNTIYF,TGTGCCAGCAGCTTGCAGGGCCCCTCTGGAAACACCATATATTTT,TRBV5-4,NA,15,TRBJ1-3,NA
CATSTAGDYGYTF,TGTGCCACCAGCACGGCAGGGGACTATGGCTACACCTTC,TRBV15,NA,13,TRBJ1-2,NA
CASSRASGLAGYNEQFF,TGCGCCAGCAGCAGAGCCTCTGGACTAGCGGGTTACAATGAGCAGTTCTTC,TRBV5-1,few,17,TRBJ2-1,TRBD2
CASGGFNEKLFF,TGTGCCAGCGGGGGGTTTAATGAAAAACTGTTTTTT,TRBV5-6,NA,12,TRBJ1-4,NA
CASSQRGPNTEAFF,TGCGCCAGCAGCCAAAGGGGTCCGAACACTGAAGCTTTCTTT,TRBV4-1,NA,14,TRBJ1-1,NA
CASSAGLAAYEQYF,TGTGCCAGCAGCGCGGGACTAGCGGCCTACGAGCAGTACTTC,TRBV11-2,NA,14,TRBJ2-7,TRBD2
CASSVGGRSSNSPLHF,TGTGCCAGCAGCGTAGGTGGCCGGAGCAGTAATTCACCCCTCCACTTT,TRBV9,NA,16,TRBJ1-6,NA
CASSFQGRGTDTQYF,TGTGCCAGCAGTTTCCAGGGGCGGGGGACAGATACGCAGTATTTT,TRBV6-6,NA,15,TRBJ2-3,NA
CASSPTYRAHEQYF,TGTGCCAGCAGCCCGACATACAGGGCCCACGAGCAGTACTTC,TRBV5-5,NA,14,TRBJ2-7,NA
CASSLSQGPYEQYF,TGTGCCAGCAGTTTGTCACAGGGCCCCTACGAGCAGTACTTC,TRBV28,NA,14,TRBJ2-7,NA
CASSYKAKGGTDTQYF,TGTGCCAGCAGTTACAAGGCGAAAGGGGGCACAGATACGCAGTATTTT,TRBV6-5,NA,16,TRBJ2-3,NA
CASSQEVHRGEKLFF,TGCGCCAGCAGCCAAGAGGTCCACAGGGGCGAAAAACTGTTTTTT,TRBV4-3,few,15,TRBJ1-4,TRBD1
CASSPGQGGTEAFF,TGTGCCAGTAGTCCCGGACAGGGGGGCACTGAAGCTTTCTTT,TRBV19,NA,14,TRBJ1-1,TRBD1
CATKGAGGNNEQFF,TGTGCCACCAAGGGGGCGGGAGGGAACAATGAGCAGTTCTTC,TRBV10-3,NA,14,TRBJ2-1,TRBD2
CASSPGLSSYNEQFF,TGTGCCAGCAGCCCCGGACTGAGCTCCTACAATGAGCAGTTCTTC,TRBV13,NA,15,TRBJ2-1,NA
CASSLGGEYYGYTF,TGTGCCAGCAGCTTAGGAGGCGAATACTATGGCTACACCTTC,TRBV7-2,once,14,TRBJ1-2,NA
CTSSHQRRLQETQYF,TGCACCAGCAGCCACCAGCGGCGCCTCCAAGAGACCCAGTACTTC,TRBV1,NA,15,TRBJ2-5,NA
CASSPVALETQYF,TGTGCTAGCAGCCCAGTGGCTCTGGAGACCCAGTACTTC,TRBV7-7,NA,13,TRBJ2-5,NA
CASSYSWTGEETQYF,TGTGCCAGCAGTTACTCATGGACAGGGGAAGAGACCCAGTACTTC,TRBV6-5,NA,15,TRBJ2-5,TRBD1
CASSEWDNYQETQYF,TGTGCCAGCAGTGAATGGGACAATTACCAAGAGACCCAGTACTTC,TRBV2,NA,15,TRBJ2-5,NA
CASSQEWHSNEKLFF,TGCGCCAGCAGCCAAGAATGGCATTCTAATGAAAAACTGTTTTTT,TRBV4-3,NA,15,TRBJ1-4,NA
CASSQESWNTEAFF,TGCGCCAGCAGCCAAGAATCCTGGAACACTGAAGCTTTCTTT,TRBV4-3,NA,14,TRBJ1-1,NA
CAIRRESSYEQYF,TGTGCCATCCGGCGGGAGAGCTCCTACGAGCAGTACTTC,TRBV21-1,NA,13,TRBJ2-7,NA
CSVYTGGTGGDGYPF,TGCAGCGTTTACACCGGAGGGACAGGGGGAGACGGCTACCCCTTC,TRBV29-1,few,15,TRBJ1-2,TRBD1
CASSPILAPSYNEQFF,TGCGCCAGCAGCCCCATACTAGCCCCCTCCTACAATGAGCAGTTCTTC,TRBV4-1,NA,16,TRBJ2-1,NA
CATSRDLGVGQPQHF,TGTGCCACCAGCAGAGATTTAGGGGTAGGTCAGCCCCAGCATTTT,TRBV15,NA,15,TRBJ1-5,NA
CASSLEGRVVPNYGYTF,TGTGCCAGCAGCTTGGAAGGCAGGGTGGTCCCCAACTATGGCTACACCTTC,TRBV5-5,once,17,TRBJ1-2,NA
CASSFGTSGRYEQYF,TGTGCCAGCAGCTTTGGGACTAGCGGGCGTTACGAGCAGTACTTC,TRBV5-4,NA,15,TRBJ2-7,TRBD2
CATSLRTGGGGGELFF,TGTGCCACCTCGTTAAGGACAGGGGGCGGAGGCGGGGAGCTGTTTTTT,TRBV7-2,NA,16,TRBJ2-2,TRBD1
CASSFRGISYEQYF,TGTGCCAGCAGTTTCAGGGGAATCTCCTACGAGCAGTACTTC,TRBV28,NA,14,TRBJ2-7,NA
CASSPSGESMNTEAFF,TGTGCCAGCAGTCCCTCAGGGGAAAGCATGAACACTGAAGCTTTCTTT,TRBV28,NA,16,TRBJ1-1,NA
CASSPQGQGASNEQFF,TGCGCCAGCAGCCCGCAGGGACAGGGGGCGAGTAATGAGCAGTTCTTC,TRBV5-1,once,16,TRBJ2-1,TRBD1
CSVARTSGNTGELFF,TGCAGCGTTGCTCGGACTAGCGGTAACACCGGGGAGCTGTTTTTT,TRBV29-1,many,15,TRBJ2-2,TRBD2
CASAQGPDTEAFF,TGTGCCAGCGCACAGGGGCCCGACACTGAAGCTTTCTTT,TRBV7-9,NA,13,TRBJ1-1,TRBD1
CAGSLSPGQPEAFF,TGCGCCGGCAGCCTTTCCCCGGGACAGCCTGAAGCTTTCTTT,TRBV4-1,NA,14,TRBJ1-1,TRBD1
CASSYRTNQPQHF,TGTGCCAGCAGTTACAGGACCAATCAGCCCCAGCATTTT,TRBV2,NA,13,TRBJ1-5,NA
CASSFGTSGSRYF,TGTGCCAGCAGCTTTGGGACTAGCGGGAGTAGGTACTTC,TRBV5-6,few,13,TRBJ2-7,TRBD2
CASSVDHRGDRELFF,TGTGCCAGTAGTGTAGACCACAGGGGGGACCGGGAGCTGTTTTTT,TRBV19,NA,15,TRBJ2-2,TRBD1
CAIRRQGAPPNYGYTF,TGTGCCATCAGAAGACAGGGAGCCCCTCCAAACTATGGCTACACCTTC,TRBV19,NA,16,TRBJ1-2,TRBD1
CSVGQTTDTQYF,TGCAGCGTCGGACAGACCACAGATACGCAGTATTTT,TRBV29-1,NA,12,TRBJ2-3,NA
CASSVETDRVDTIYF,TGTGCCAGCAGCGTAGAAACGGACAGGGTGGACACCATATATTTT,TRBV9,NA,15,TRBJ1-3,TRBD1
CSVRHLNTGELFF,TGCAGCGTTCGTCACTTAAACACCGGGGAGCTGTTTTTT,TRBV29-1,NA,13,TRBJ2-2,NA
CASSYRLGGDEQYF,TGTGCCAGCAGTTACAGGCTAGGCGGAGACGAGCAGTACTTC,TRBV6-6,NA,14,TRBJ2-7,NA
CASKNRDGYTF,TGTGCCAGCAAAAACAGGGACGGCTACACCTTC,TRBV5-8,NA,11,TRBJ1-2,NA
CASSTTGSNEQFF,TGTGCCAGCAGTACGACAGGGTCTAATGAGCAGTTCTTC,TRBV6-1,NA,13,TRBJ2-1,TRBD1
CASSPKRVGVGEQYF,TGTGCCAGCAGCCCCAAACGGGTTGGAGTCGGCGAGCAGTACTTC,TRBV2,NA,15,TRBJ2-7,NA
CASSPGRDRGLETQYF,TGTGCCAGCAGTCCGGGCCGGGACAGGGGGCTGGAGACCCAGTACTTC,TRBV28,NA,16,TRBJ2-5,TRBD1